This TCR beta chain was recorded in a study of blood T cell repertoires in COVID-19. About the study: Sites in the United States, Italy and Spain provided acute and convalescent COVID-19 samples.

Clones were read by immunoSEQ multiplex PCR, and TCRdb kept only the in-frame ones, dropping some. This sample has around 200,000 clones, with approximately 86% found just once. With 5 bases removed from V and 4 bases from J, the gap between germline ends came to 9 bases. The CDR3 sequence is 13 residues long. The V gene's germline CDR1 is MDHEN and CDR2 SYDVKM. Sequencing was carried out using PBMCs or T cells enriched from blood (not recorded which). The gene calls are TRBV28 and TRBJ1-3; the D gene is possibly TRBD1 (5 bases). The sequence was obtained from a young woman who had been exposed to COVID-19. CDR3 in DNA: TGTGCCAGCAGTGACACAGGAGGAAACACCATATATTTT. This sequence encodes CASSDTGGNTIYF.